The rows below give T cell receptor beta chains drawn from one sample of a study of beta chain features in type 1 diabetes. Generated by immunoSEQ multiplex PCR, the TCRdb table keeps only in-frame clones and is missing some. The sample lists a few hundred thousand clones, roughly 13% seen once, with roughly 0.016% in the top ten. What was sequenced was naive CD4+ T cells from blood. These receptors were obtained from a woman aged 18 to 35 with type 1 diabetes. The CDR3 runs from the conserved cysteine through the conserved F or W. D genes are given only for firm matches. Size is omitted from some rows. Given values are once, few, many or a class for expanded clones.

few | 17 | TRBJ2-1 | TRBD2 | TRBV5-1 | TGCGCCAGCAGCTTGTTGCCTAGCGGGAGTGGTGGCGATGAGCAGTTCTTC | CASSLLPSGSGGDEQFF
few | 15 | TRBJ2-1 | TRBD2 | TRBV7-3 | TGTGCCAGCAGCCAATATAGCGGGAGCTTAGTTGAGCAGTTCTTC | CASSQYSGSLVEQFF
few | 14 | TRBJ1-1 | - | TRBV19 | TGTGCCAGTAGTATAGGTCAGGGGCGCACTGAAGCTTTCTTT | CASSIGQGRTEAFF
- | 16 | TRBJ2-5 | TRBD2 | TRBV11-3 | TGTGCCAGCAGCCCAACTAGCGGAAGGTACCAAGAGACCCAGTACTTC | CASSPTSGRYQETQYF
- | 15 | TRBJ2-1 | TRBD2 | TRBV28 | TGTGCCAGCAGTTTTGGCGGGGGGGGAGTAAGGGAGCAGTTCTTC | CASSFGGGGVREQFF
- | 13 | TRBJ1-2 | - | TRBV19 | TGTGCCAGTACCCTGACTGTATTCTATGGCTACACCTTC | CASTLTVFYGYTF
few | 12 | TRBJ1-2 | - | TRBV25-1 | TGTGCCAGCAGTGAGGGCAGCTATGGCTACACCTTC | CASSEGSYGYTF
- | 14 | TRBJ1-2 | - | TRBV29-1 | TGCAGCGCCATGGTAGGGGTAGCTAACTATGGCTACACCTTC | CSAMVGVANYGYTF
- | 14 | TRBJ2-1 | TRBD2 | TRBV30 | TGTGCCGGCCGACTAGCGGGACCCAACAATGAGCAGTTCTTC | CAGRLAGPNNEQFF
few | 15 | TRBJ2-5 | - | TRBV5-6 | TGTGCCAGCAGCTTGGCCAGTGGTGCAGGGGAGACCCAGTACTTC | CASSLASGAGETQYF
- | 15 | TRBJ2-7 | TRBD2 | TRBV6-5 | TGTGCCAGCAGTCCCCTCGCGGGAGGGCCCTACGAGCAGTACTTC | CASSPLAGGPYEQYF
- | 11 | TRBJ2-5 | - | TRBV10-3 | TGTGCCATCAGTACAGAAGAGACCCAGTACTTC | CAISTEETQYF
- | 15 | TRBJ1-1 | - | TRBV18 | TGTGCCAGCTCCGGGGGGGGCAATCGGAACACTGAAGCTTTCTTT | CASSGGGNRNTEAFF
few | 14 | TRBJ2-2 | - | TRBV7-2 | TGTGCCAGCAGCTCCCCTTGGGCAGGCGGGGAGCTGTTTTTT | CASSSPWAGGELFF
few | 13 | TRBJ1-2 | - | TRBV27 | TGTGCCAGCAGTGCGAAGAGCTTCCATGGCTACACCTTC | CASSAKSFHGYTF
- | 13 | TRBJ1-2 | - | TRBV5-1 | TGCGCCAGCAGCCCGGACTTTTTTGGTGGCTACACCTTC | CASSPDFFGGYTF
- | 18 | TRBJ2-2 | TRBD2 | TRBV25-1 | TGTGCCAGCAGTGCGTTTCGACTAGCGGGAAGGTACACCGGGGAGCTGTTTTTT | CASSAFRLAGRYTGELFF
few | 13 | TRBJ2-1 | TRBD1 | TRBV2 | TGTGCCAGCAAAACAGGGGGCTACAATGAGCAGTTCTTC | CASKTGGYNEQFF
- | 14 | TRBJ1-4 | - | TRBV15 | TGTGCCACCAGCAGAGGCTCGGGAGAGGAAAAACTGTTTTTT | CATSRGSGEEKLFF
few | 14 | TRBJ1-5 | - | TRBV30 | TGTGCCTGGAGTGGCAGGGTTAGCAATCAGCCCCAGCATTTT | CAWSGRVSNQPQHF
- | 15 | TRBJ2-7 | - | TRBV7-2 | TGTGCCAGCAGCTTAAATTTGGGGCTTTCCTACGAGCAGTACTTC | CASSLNLGLSYEQYF
- | 13 | TRBJ1-1 | - | TRBV4-3 | TGCGCCAGCAGCTGGCAGGGCGGCACTGAAGCTTTCTTT | CASSWQGGTEAFF
few | 11 | TRBJ1-2 | - | TRBV20-1 | TGCAGTGCTAGTCCCGTCTATGGCTACACCTTC | CSASPVYGYTF
few | 15 | TRBJ2-7 | - | TRBV27 | TGTGCCAGCAGTTTATCGTCATGGGGCCCCTACGAGCAGTACTTC | CASSLSSWGPYEQYF
- | 16 | TRBJ2-7 | - | TRBV21-1 | TGTGCCAGCAGCCTCTGTCCGGGACTAGCGAACCTCGAGCAGTACTTC | CASSLCPGLANLEQYF
once | 15 | TRBJ2-5 | TRBD1 | TRBV5-5 | TGTGCCAGCAGCTCGGACAGGAGGCCCCAAGAGACCCAGTACTTC | CASSSDRRPQETQYF
few | 13 | TRBJ2-4 | - | TRBV9 | TGTGCCAGCAGCGTAGGGGGGCCAGACATTCAGTACTTC | CASSVGGPDIQYF
- | 14 | TRBJ2-7 | - | TRBV14 | TGTGCCAGCAGCCAAGGCTGGCCCGTATACGAGCAGTACTTC | CASSQGWPVYEQYF
few | 14 | TRBJ2-1 | - | TRBV7-2 | TGTGCCAGCAGCTCAGGACAGAGGGTTAATGAGCAGTTCTTC | CASSSGQRVNEQFF
- | 16 | TRBJ2-3 | TRBD2 | TRBV6-5 | TGTGCCAGCAGTTACTCGCCTAGCGGGGGCACAGATACGCAGTATTTT | CASSYSPSGGTDTQYF
- | 15 | TRBJ2-5 | - | TRBV2 | TGTGCCACCAAGTTATCTGCGCTGACACAAGAGACCCAGTACTTC | CATKLSALTQETQYF
- | 18 | TRBJ2-6 | - | TRBV11-2 | TGTGCCAGCAGCTTAATCGCAGGGGTCAGTTCTGGGGCCAACGTCCTGACTTTC | CASSLIAGVSSGANVLTF
few | 14 | TRBJ2-7 | - | TRBV5-1 | TGCGCCAGCACCCCGGTTAGCGGTTCCTACGAGCAGTACTTC | CASTPVSGSYEQYF
- | 15 | TRBJ2-1 | TRBD1 | TRBV28 | TGTGCCAGCAGCACCGGACAGGGCAGCCGAAATGAGCAGTTCTTC | CASSTGQGSRNEQFF
few | 17 | TRBJ2-1 | TRBD2 | TRBV30 | TGTGCCTGGAGTGCTTCACCGGGACTAGCGGTATACAATGAGCAGTTCTTC | CAWSASPGLAVYNEQFF
few | 8 | TRBJ2-7 | - | TRBV20-1 | TGCAGCTCCTTCGAGCAGTACTTC | CSSFEQYF
once | 15 | TRBJ1-2 | - | TRBV7-9 | TGTGCCAGCAGCTTACGTGGATCAGAGGCCTATGGCTACACCTTC | CASSLRGSEAYGYTF
- | 16 | TRBJ1-4 | TRBD1 | TRBV7-2 | TGTGCCAGCAGCCCCCAGAGGACAGGGAGGGGAGAAAAACTGTTTTTT | CASSPQRTGRGEKLFF
few | 11 | TRBJ2-1 | - | TRBV29-1 | TGCAGCGTTGATTGGCCGGGAGACCTGTTCTTC | CSVDWPGDLFF
few | 13 | TRBJ2-7 | - | TRBV27 | TGTGCCAGCAGTTTAGTCGGCTCCTACGAGCAGTACTTC | CASSLVGSYEQYF
- | 14 | TRBJ1-5 | - | TRBV7-2 | TGTGCCAGCAGCTTAGGGCAGAACAATCAGCCCCAGCATTTT | CASSLGQNNQPQHF
- | 12 | TRBJ1-2 | - | TRBV19 | TGTGCCAGTAGGCGTCTTAACTATGGCTACACCTTC | CASRRLNYGYTF
once | 15 | TRBJ2-2 | - | TRBV5-1 | TGCGCCAGCAGCTTGTGGCAGGGGTTAGCCGGGGAGCTGTTTTTT | CASSLWQGLAGELFF
- | 14 | TRBJ2-7 | - | TRBV7-2 | TGTGCCAGCAGCTTAGCCCTCCCTGGTCGGGAGCAGTACTTC | CASSLALPGREQYF